Below are 8 T cell receptor beta chains sequenced from a single sample in a study of CD8 T cells in ankylosing spondylitis. Each CDR3 protein gets one entry after TCRdb re-called the 5' RACE reads with MiXCR. The sample lists 200,000 or so distinct CDR3 sequences; 15% to 20% were seen once. The sample taken for sequencing was blood, either unsorted or a sorted T cell fraction (not recorded which). The receptors were gathered from a male donor aged 10-29 years with ankylosing spondylitis or in good health (not recorded which).

There are many counts of this clonotype. This chain connects TRBV5-1 to TRBJ2-1, with 10 bases identical to TRBD2. Germline CDR1 is SGHRS and CDR2 is YFSETQ. The CDR3 is 14 residues long. J lost 9 bases, V lost 7 bases, and 10 bases had no gene match. CDR3 amino acids: CASGRTSGGGEQFF. CDR3 coding DNA: TGCGCCAGCGGCAGGACTAGCGGTGGGGGTGAGCAGTTCTTC.

J is TRBJ2-3 and V is TRBV5-1; no clear D. V was trimmed by 0 bases and J by 3 bases, leaving 8 bases between them. This CDR3 is 14 amino acids long. Germline V gives CDR1 SGHRS, CDR2 YFSETQ. The DNA for the CDR3 is TGCGCCAGCAGCTTGGATCACGGTACAGATACGCAGTATTTT. Translation gives CASSLDHGTDTQYF.

This clonotype occurred many times. This chain connects TRBV6-2 or TRBV6-3 to TRBJ1-5, with D hard to call. With 6 bases removed from V and 0 bases from J, the gap between germline ends came to 3 bases. From germline, CDR1 is MNHEY and CDR2 SVGEGT. The CDR3 runs to 12 residues. CDR3: CASRDSNQPQHF. CDR3 DNA: TGTGCCAGCAGGGATAGCAATCAGCCCCAGCATTTT.

This clonotype was detected many times. V is TRBV7-9 and J is TRBJ2-1, with D perhaps matching TRBD2 (5 bases). With 5 bases removed from V and 7 bases from J, the gap between germline ends came to 9 bases. Germline assignment: CDR1 SEHNR and CDR2 FQNEAQ (reference sequence). The CDR3 is 12 residues long. The CDR3 sequence is CASSQDSNEQFF. Here the CDR3 DNA reads TGTGCCAGCAGCCAGGACTCGAATGAGCAGTTCTTC.

This clonotype was counted many times. The chain couples TRBV7-2 to TRBJ2-1; TRBD2 matches 9 bases. Trimming removed 5 bases from V and 10 bases from J; junction bases left unmatched: 15. CDR1 and CDR2 (germline): SGHTA, FQGNSA. There are 16 residues in the CDR3. The CDR3 nucleotides read TGTGCCAGCAGCCCCCCGGGTAGCGGGAGAAAGGACGAGCAGTTCTTC. Amino acid sequence: CASSPPGSGRKDEQFF.

This clonotype was detected many times. This chain links TRBV5-1 with TRBJ1-2; TRBD1 might be the D (5 bases). The V and J ends lost 1 base and 1 base respectively, with 11 bases between them. Per the germline V gene, CDR1 is SGHRS and CDR2 is YFSETQ. The CDR3 has 15 amino acids. CDR3 DNA sequence: TGCGCCAGCAGCTTGATGTTGGGGGGTAACTATGGCTACACCTTC. Translated, it gives CASSLMLGGNYGYTF.

This chain connects TRBV20-1 to TRBJ2-4; D ambiguous. From germline, CDR1 is DFQATT and CDR2 SNEGSKA (reference sequence). The CDR3 covers 14 residues. V was cut by 2 bases and J by 0 bases, with 8 bases left in between. DNA for the CDR3: TGCAGTGCTAGACCGTCCTTAGCCAAAAACATTCAGTACTTC. It encodes CSARPSLAKNIQYF.

This clonotype appeared many times. This sequence joins TRBV28 and TRBJ2-3; TRBD1 matches 11 bases. V shed 3 bases, J shed 5 bases, and the junction held 10 bases outside the gene matches. CDR1 and CDR2 from the germline V gene are MDHEN and SYDVKM. The CDR3 is 17 residues long. CDR3 residues: CASSLVGPGTGGDTQYF. Written as DNA, the CDR3 is TGTGCCAGCAGTTTGGTGGGCCCAGGGACAGGGGGAGATACGCAGTATTTT.